The source of this T cell receptor beta chain is a study of blood T cells in healthy people across ages. Study findings and constraints: Long-lived donors exceeded aged donors in naive CD4+ cells and diversity. With age, beta diversity per million T cells declined roughly linearly, significantly by about 40.

Isolated per sample were at least 6 million PBMCs. Alongside a J-beta primer mix, a sample-barcoded 5' primer served in a second PCR lasting roughly 6 to 11 cycles. Every molecule of cDNA carried a tag from a template-switch adaptor with 12 random nucleotides. TCRdb called the 5' RACE reads again in MiXCR, with one record for every CDR3 protein. The table records 920,000 or so distinct CDR3 sequences, around 45% of them present only once. The CDR3 contains 16 residues. Germline V gene sequence: CDR1 DFQATT, CDR2 SNEGSKA (reference sequence). V was pared by 5 bases and J by 3 bases, with 16 bases of the junction left unmatched. As for this clonotype: Antigen specificity is unknown.

The clonotype comes from a woman aged 60 to 75 in good health. This sequence joins TRBV20-1 and TRBJ2-7; 7 bases are a match to TRBD2. The sequencing input was blood. CDR3 loop: CSAVPRLALQGYEQYF. Written as DNA, the CDR3 is TGCAGTGCTGTACCCAGACTAGCTCTCCAAGGCTACGAGCAGTACTTC.